The present TCR beta chain was sequenced within a study of blood T cell repertoires in COVID-19. The table came from immunoSEQ multiplex PCR; TCRdb's copy has only in-frame clones and leaves some out. There are about 270,000 clones in the sample; roughly nine tenths occur only once, and roughly 12% lies in the top ten. The germline V gene has CDR1 DFQATT and CDR2 SNEGSKA (reference sequence). The V end lost 4 bases, the J end lost 11 bases, and 14 bases lay between the germline ends. The CDR3 sequence is 11 residues long. This TCR derives from a woman aged 30 to 39 with COVID-19, enrolled during active disease. Input material: peripheral blood. The J gene is TRBJ1-2, the V gene TRBV20-1, with a weak D call TRBD1 (5 bases). The chain's CDR3 is CSAKVGRQYTF. DNA of the CDR3: TGCAGTGCTAAGGTTGGGCGACAGTACACCTTC.